This T cell receptor (beta chain) stems from a study of cytomegalovirus exposure and HLA in healthy donors (dated by TCRdb to 2017 to 2019). Regarding the complete study: The roughly 700 repertoires of the first cohort and the 120 or so validation repertoires were produced on the same platform, according to a later analysis. The study aimed to test whether cataloging public T cell receptors could reveal signatures of past pathogen exposure. In addition to the first cohort of hundreds of subjects, a separate validation cohort of approximately 130 different subjects was used. To predict cytomegalovirus infection status, the study combined high-throughput TCR immunosequencing, statistical association of individual TCRs with disease status, and machine learning. The study at large found these results: Three of the identified cytomegalovirus-associated TCR beta chains were confirmed in vitro to be specific for cytomegalovirus antigens. The authors suggested that the approach could potentially be generalized to other disease states and immunological phenotypes. The study gave a list of some 150 TCR beta chains associated with cytomegalovirus. A later analysis lacked HLA typing for the validation cohort, so it scored co-occurrence in that cohort across all 120 repertoires. Cytomegalovirus status was reported to be diagnosed by the classifier with high specificity and sensitivity in both the original and validation cohorts. A later analysis found that TCRs clustered in the first cohort also tended to co-occur in the 130 or so validation repertoires, with about 94% of cluster scores above 0. Across donors, most TCR sequences were observed very rarely, whereas some public TCRs were present in many individuals.

A remark on this clone: Its antigen remains unidentified. No qualities accompany the bases; no much larger clone lies one base away.

Library construction relied on the immunoSEQ multiplex PCR assay. Concerning the study's data processing: A statistical classification framework was developed to diagnose cytomegalovirus status using the catalog of TCR beta chain sequences. TCRdb mirrors the immuneACCESS table, restricted to in-frame sequences. Some clones are absent from its copies; in checked studies, under half trace to an unresolved V gene, and the reason for the others is unknown. V, J and clone size are those of that table, while D and trimming were read from the DNA. The sample contains more than 150,000 clones, more than 65% of them found a single time. Under 3.5% of the sample comes from the top ten. Counted from cysteine to phenylalanine, this CDR3 has 12 amino acids. Only CDR3 DNA remains: 36 bases, in frame from the first base. V was cut back by 6 bases and J by 7 bases, leaving a gap of 9 bases between them. The germline V gene encodes CDR1 MDHEN and CDR2 SYDVKM.

The donors belonged to the validation cohort of over a hundred subjects, which was separate from the roughly 700-subject first cohort. The sequence links TRBV28 to TRBJ1-4; the D gene cannot be resolved reliably. Source material: PBMCs. The source of this sequence is a woman aged 18-35 years in good health and CMV-seropositive. CDR3 sequence: CASSEVREKLFF. The nucleotide sequence reads as follows: TGTGCCAGCAGCGAGGTGCGTGAAAAACTGTTTTTT.